The rows below give T cell receptor beta chains drawn from one sample of a study of cytomegalovirus exposure and HLA in healthy donors. The repertoire was sequenced with immunoSEQ multiplex PCR; TCRdb's copy has only in-frame clones and lacks some. The table records 160,000 or so clones, more than 70% of them present only once. The sequencing sample was made of PBMCs. All receptors derive from a man in his 60s in good health and CMV-seronegative. Both conserved end residues are part of each CDR3. The D gene is left open where the match is weak. Clone size is shown for a subset of rows, as once, few, many or a class of expanded clone.

>TRBV5-1|-|TRBJ2-1|13|TRBD1
CASSPDRVNEQFF
TGCGCCAGCAGCCCGGACAGGGTTAATGAGCAGTTCTTC
>TRBV27|-|TRBJ2-1|14|TRBD1
CASSRNRGNNEQFF
TGTGCCAGCAGCCGGAACAGGGGAAACAATGAGCAGTTCTTC
>TRBV7-2|-|TRBJ2-3|17|TRBD2
CASSLGLAGGTVDTQYF
TGTGCCAGCAGCTTAGGACTAGCGGGAGGTACAGTAGATACGCAGTATTTT
>TRBV2|-|TRBJ2-1|12|TRBD2
CASSGLAAEQFF
TGTGCCAGCAGTGGACTAGCGGCTGAGCAGTTCTTC
>TRBV28|-|TRBJ1-1|15|-
CASSQLTLPGTEAFF
TGTGCCAGCAGTCAGCTGACACTGCCCGGCACTGAAGCTTTCTTT
>TRBV6-1|-|TRBJ2-4|14|-
CASRRGPVGDIQYF
TGTGCCAGCCGCAGGGGCCCTGTGGGTGACATTCAGTACTTC
>TRBV5-6|few|TRBJ2-3|15|-
CASSLRGQGTDTQYF
TGTGCCAGCAGCTTGAGGGGTCAGGGCACAGATACGCAGTATTTT
>TRBV30|once|TRBJ1-2|13|TRBD1
CAWSVRQGWGYTF
TGTGCCTGGAGTGTACGACAGGGCTGGGGCTACACCTTC
>TRBV10-1|-|TRBJ2-7|15|TRBD1
CASSDQPGQPYEQYF
TGCGCCAGCAGTGACCAACCGGGACAGCCCTACGAGCAGTACTTC
>TRBV7-9|-|TRBJ2-7|14|TRBD2
CASSLVLAVDEQYF
TGTGCCAGCAGCTTAGTACTAGCGGTCGACGAGCAGTACTTC
>TRBV6-6|once|TRBJ2-2|13|TRBD2
CASSHGGGGELFF
TGTGCCAGCAGTCACGGGGGAGGGGGGGAGCTGTTTTTT
>TRBV6-6|-|TRBJ2-1|14|TRBD1
CASSLTGGMNEQFF
TGTGCCAGCAGCTTGACAGGGGGGATGAATGAGCAGTTCTTC
>TRBV5-1|-|TRBJ1-3|18|TRBD1
CASSPSLDRGYSGNTIYF
TGCGCCAGCAGCCCATCTCTCGACAGGGGATACTCTGGAAACACCATATATTTT
>TRBV21-1|-|TRBJ2-7|20|-
CASSKAPRGDRFRGSYEQYF
TGTGCCAGCAGCAAAGCCCCCCGGGGCGACAGGTTCAGGGGCTCCTACGAGCAGTACTTC
>TRBV7-2|once|TRBJ2-1|16|TRBD2
CASRKGTSGTLDEQFF
TGTGCCAGCAGAAAAGGGACTAGCGGGACCCTGGATGAGCAGTTCTTC
>TRBV19|-|TRBJ2-1|16|-
CASSTLLSIAYNEQFF
TGTGCCAGTAGTACCCTCCTGAGTATCGCCTACAATGAGCAGTTCTTC
>TRBV28|once|TRBJ2-3|12|-
CASSPQSDTQYF
TGTGCCAGCAGTCCACAATCAGATACGCAGTATTTT
>TRBV5-4|-|TRBJ2-7|14|TRBD2
CASSLAGGRYEQYF
TGTGCCAGCAGCTTGGCGGGGGGGCGTTACGAGCAGTACTTC
>TRBV6-1|-|TRBJ1-1|15|TRBD1
CASSEPGQGKSEAFF
TGTGCCAGCAGTGAGCCGGGACAGGGGAAATCTGAAGCTTTCTTT
>TRBV5-1|-|TRBJ2-5|13|-
CASRQGTQETQYF
TGCGCCAGCCGTCAGGGGACCCAAGAGACCCAGTACTTC
>TRBV13|-|TRBJ2-5|14|-
CASSLGGRGPKQYF
TGTGCCAGCAGCTTAGGCGGCAGGGGTCCCAAGCAGTACTTC
>TRBV30|-|TRBJ2-7|18|-
CAWSVLTLGQWQGYEQYF
TGTGCCTGGAGTGTTCTGACCCTCGGACAGTGGCAAGGGTACGAGCAGTACTTC
>TRBV7-9|few|TRBJ1-2|14|TRBD1
CASSLGQTGGGYTF
TGTGCCAGCAGCTTAGGGCAGACAGGGGGCGGCTACACCTTC
>TRBV6-1|-|TRBJ2-1|14|-
CASRVPLSYNEQFF
TGTGCCAGCCGTGTTCCCCTCTCCTACAATGAGCAGTTCTTC
>TRBV9|-|TRBJ1-3|15|TRBD1
CASSFRQGDGNTIYF
TGTGCCAGCAGCTTTAGACAGGGGGACGGAAACACCATATATTTT
>TRBV2|-|TRBJ2-7|12|-
CASSDTDYEQYF
TGTGCCAGCAGTGATACAGACTACGAGCAGTACTTC